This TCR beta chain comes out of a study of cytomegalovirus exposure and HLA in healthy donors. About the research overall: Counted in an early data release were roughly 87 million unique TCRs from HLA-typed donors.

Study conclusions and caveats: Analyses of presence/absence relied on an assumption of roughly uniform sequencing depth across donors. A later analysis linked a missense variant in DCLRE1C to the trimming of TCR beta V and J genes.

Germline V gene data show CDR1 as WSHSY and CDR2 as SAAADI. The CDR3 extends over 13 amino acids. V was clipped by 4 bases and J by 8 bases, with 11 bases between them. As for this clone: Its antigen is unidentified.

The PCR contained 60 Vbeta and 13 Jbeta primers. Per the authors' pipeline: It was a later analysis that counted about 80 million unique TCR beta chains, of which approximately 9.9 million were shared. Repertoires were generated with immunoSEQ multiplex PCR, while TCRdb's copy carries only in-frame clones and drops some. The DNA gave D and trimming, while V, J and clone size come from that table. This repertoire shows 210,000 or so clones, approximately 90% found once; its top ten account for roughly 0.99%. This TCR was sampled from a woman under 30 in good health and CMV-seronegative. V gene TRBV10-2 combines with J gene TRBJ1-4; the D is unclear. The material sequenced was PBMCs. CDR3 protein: CASSGRPREKLFF. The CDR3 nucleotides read TGCGCCAGCAGTGGTCGCCCTAGGGAAAAACTGTTTTTT.